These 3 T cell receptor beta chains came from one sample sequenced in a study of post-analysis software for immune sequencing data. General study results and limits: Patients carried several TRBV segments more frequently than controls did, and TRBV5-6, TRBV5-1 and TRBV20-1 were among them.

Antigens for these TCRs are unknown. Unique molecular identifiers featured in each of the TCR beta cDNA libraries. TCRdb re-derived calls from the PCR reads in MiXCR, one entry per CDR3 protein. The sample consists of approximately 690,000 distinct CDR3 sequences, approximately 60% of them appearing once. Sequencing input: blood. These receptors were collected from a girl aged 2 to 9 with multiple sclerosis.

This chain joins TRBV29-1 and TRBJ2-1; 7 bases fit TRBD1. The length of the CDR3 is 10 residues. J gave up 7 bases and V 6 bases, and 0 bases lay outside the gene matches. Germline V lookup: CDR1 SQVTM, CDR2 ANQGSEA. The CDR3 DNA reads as TGCAGCGTGGACAGGAATGAGCAGTTCTTC. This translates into CSVDRNEQFF.

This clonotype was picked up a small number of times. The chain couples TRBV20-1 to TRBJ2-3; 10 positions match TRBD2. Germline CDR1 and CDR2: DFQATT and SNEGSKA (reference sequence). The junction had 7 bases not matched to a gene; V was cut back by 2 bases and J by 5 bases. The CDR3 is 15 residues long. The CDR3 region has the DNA TGCAGTGCTAGAACCGACGCTAGCGGGGGAGATACGCAGTATTTT. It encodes CSARTDASGGDTQYF.

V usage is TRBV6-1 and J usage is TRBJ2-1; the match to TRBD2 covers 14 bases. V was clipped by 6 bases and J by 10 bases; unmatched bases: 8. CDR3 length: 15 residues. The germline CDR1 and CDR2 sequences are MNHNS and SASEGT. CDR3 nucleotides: TGTGCCAGCAGGACCGGGACTAGCGGGAGTTGGGAGCAGTTCTTC. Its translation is CASRTGTSGSWEQFF.